What follows are 25 T cell receptor beta chains derived from one specimen sequenced in a study of CXCR3-negative and CXCR3-positive naive CD8 T cells (dated by TCRdb to the late 2010s). General findings and caveats noted by the study authors: TRB CDR3s from CXCR3-positive naive cells showed higher hydrophobicity (lower Kidera factor 4), lower energy, and higher strength and volume indices than CXCR3-negative naive cells.

TCRdb names NextSeq 550 as the instrument used. The Human TCR Profiling Kit (MiLaboratory) was used to make UMI-labeled 5' RACE TRB cDNA libraries. TCRdb reprocessed the reads into one record per CDR3 protein sequence, lacking DNA. The table held for this sample gives about 140,000 distinct CDR3 sequences. Roughly 0.41% of the sample rests with the top ten. Their recognized antigens are unknown. The material sequenced was naive CXCR3+ CD8+ T cells from blood. The meaning of the sample's cell subset or site label: CD45RO-CCR7+CD27+CD95- naive CD8+ T cells expressing CXCR3 (TNR3+). The source is a human donor in good health. Some clones in this sample may be carry-over from other donors' samples.

The chain couples TRBV7-9 to TRBJ1-1. The CDR3 is made up of 12 amino acids. Germline lookup yields CDR1 SEHNR and CDR2 FQNEAQ (reference sequence). CDR3 amino acids: CASSSENTEAFF.

The chain carries TRBV4-1 and TRBJ2-3; TCRdb calls TRBD2, which cannot be checked without DNA. CDR1 and CDR2 from the germline V gene are MGHRA and YSYEKL. The CDR3 contains 15 residues. CDR3 protein: CASSQVSGGTEAQYF.

The chain combines TRBV29-1 with TRBJ1-2; there is no DNA to check the TCRdb D call of TRBD1. The CDR3 is 13 amino acids. Looked up from germline, CDR1 is SQVTM and CDR2 is ANQGSEA. The CDR3 protein is CSVALTGDYGYTF. The variable domain in full, with the rest retrieved from reference TRBV29-1 and TRBJ1-2, is SAVISQKPSRDICQRGTSLTIQCQVDSQVTMMFWYRQQPGQSLTLIATANQGSEATYESGFVIDKFPISRPNLTFSTLTVSNMSPEDSSIYLCSVALTGDYGYTFGSGTRLTVV.

The rearrangement uses TRBV5-6 and TRBJ1-1; TCRdb lists TRBD1, though no DNA is available to test this call. Germline V lookup: CDR1 SGHDT, CDR2 YYEEEE. The CDR3 length is 16 residues. CDR3 protein: CASSLDRDRANTEAFF.

This chain uses TRBV29-1 with TRBJ2-3; lacking DNA, the TRBD2 call made by TCRdb goes unchecked. The germline V gene has CDR1 SQVTM and CDR2 ANQGSEA. This CDR3 has 16 amino acids. The CDR3 is CSVGALGSGAGDTQYF.

V is TRBV5-1 and J is TRBJ2-1; TCRdb calls TRBD2, which cannot be checked without DNA. This CDR3 is built from 15 residues. Germline CDR1 is SGHRS and CDR2 is YFSETQ. CDR3 sequence reads: CASRPDASGYREQFF.

V and J are TRBV7-9 and TRBJ1-1; TCRdb calls TRBD1, which cannot be checked without DNA. CDR3 length: 13 residues. The V gene's germline CDR1 is SEHNR and CDR2 FQNEAQ (reference sequence). The CDR3 region is CGTLGSLSTEAFF.

The chain carries TRBV24-1 and TRBJ2-2; the TCRdb call, TRBD2, lacks DNA for checking. The V gene's germline CDR1 is KGHDR and CDR2 SFDVKD. This CDR3 has 13 residues. This chain's CDR3 is CATGISSGGELFF.

The genes are TRBV5-1 and TRBJ2-7; TCRdb's D call of TRBD1 is untestable without DNA. The germline gives CDR1 SGHRS, CDR2 YFSETQ. This CDR3 comprises 16 residues. CDR3 residues: CASSSGQGTSAYEQYF.

The CDR3 loop is CASSPGGATYSPLHF. This chain uses TRBV7-9 with TRBJ1-6; TCRdb gives TRBD1 as the D gene, but with no DNA this cannot be confirmed. The length of the CDR3 is 15 residues. Germline V gives CDR1 SEHNR, CDR2 FQNEAQ (reference sequence).

V and J are TRBV4-2 and TRBJ2-7. This CDR3 contains 15 residues. Germline CDR1 and CDR2: LGHNA and YNFKEQ. CDR3 in amino acids: CASSQEAGRSYEQYF.

V gene TRBV13 combines with J gene TRBJ2-5; TCRdb selects TRBD2, and the lack of DNA leaves this call unchecked. The germline gives CDR1 PRHDT, CDR2 FYEKMQ (reference sequence). This CDR3 region has 14 residues. The CDR3 sequence: CASSSIAVEETQYF.

The chain employs TRBV2 and TRBJ2-2; TCRdb's assignment of TRBD1 cannot be checked, as there is no DNA. CDR3 size: 16 residues. The germline gives CDR1 SNHLY, CDR2 FYNNEI. CDR3 amino acids: CASKELDRGVSGELFF. Drawing the rest from reference TRBV2 and TRBJ2-2, the complete variable domain is EPEVTQTPSHQVTQMGQEVILRCVPISNHLYFYWYRQILGQKVEFLVSFYNNEISEKSEIFDDQFSVERPDGSNFTLKIRSTKLEDSAMYFCASKELDRGVSGELFFGEGSRLTVL.

The chain combines TRBV6-5 with TRBJ2-7; TCRdb calls TRBD2, which cannot be checked without DNA. CDR1 and CDR2 from the germline V gene are MNHEY and SVGAGI. CDR3 length: 16 residues. The CDR3 spells CASSSHGLAETYEQYF.

V and J are TRBV21-1 and TRBJ2-6; as DNA is missing, the TRBD1 call by TCRdb cannot be tested. TRBV21-1 is noted as a pseudogene. The CDR3 totals 19 residues. The CDR3 sequence: CASSKEGQGGGSGANVLTF.

V and J are TRBV29-1 and TRBJ2-5; no DNA is available, so the TRBD2 call from TCRdb remains unchecked. CDR1 SQVTM and CDR2 ANQGSEA come from the germline V gene. The CDR3 runs 17 residues. The chain's CDR3 is CSVEHVWGTSGDETQYF.

This chain connects TRBV20-1 to TRBJ2-1; TCRdb reports TRBD1, a call that lacks DNA to check it against. The germline V gene encodes CDR1 DFQATT and CDR2 SNEGSKA (reference sequence). This CDR3 is 14 amino acids long. CDR3 sequence: CSADTGVGYNEQFF.

This chain joins TRBV5-4 and TRBJ2-1. The CDR3 consists of 11 residues. Germline V gives CDR1 SGHNT, CDR2 YYREEE (reference sequence). The CDR3 loop is CASSDGAKQFF.

The V gene is TRBV5-1, the J gene TRBJ2-7; there is no DNA to check the TCRdb D call of TRBD1. The CDR3 covers 14 residues. Germline V gives CDR1 SGHRS, CDR2 YFSETQ. The chain's CDR3 is CASSQGQMSYEQYF.

This chain joins TRBV27 and TRBJ1-2; TCRdb designates TRBD1, a call that cannot be tested without DNA. This CDR3 contains 16 residues. CDR1 is MNHEY, CDR2 SMNVEV, per germline (reference sequence). This CDR3 reads CASSSDGTPANYGYTF.

This chain uses TRBV4-3 with TRBJ2-6. This CDR3 is 16 amino acids long. Germline V gene sequence: CDR1 LGHNA, CDR2 YSLEER. The chain's CDR3 is CASSQGRTSGANVLTF.

The chain links TRBV6-2 or TRBV6-3 to TRBJ1-2; the D call of TRBD1 rests on TCRdb alone, since no DNA is present to check it. This CDR3 spans 14 amino acids. CDR1 is MNHEY and CDR2 is SVGEGT in the germline V gene. CDR3 in amino acids: CASSYTDRSYGYTF.

V usage is TRBV28 and J usage is TRBJ2-3; there is no DNA to check the TCRdb D call of TRBD1. CDR1 is MDHEN, CDR2 SYDVKM, per germline. This CDR3 is built from 16 residues. The CDR3 loop reads CASSLPPRDITDTQYF.

The chain carries TRBV5-1 and TRBJ2-1. CDR3 length: 18 residues. CDR1 and CDR2 from the germline V gene are SGHRS and YFSETQ. The CDR3 is CASSVEEASFSSYNEQFF. Complete variable domain (other parts from reference TRBV5-1 and TRBJ2-1): KAGVTQTPRYLIKTRGQQVTLSCSPISGHRSVSWYQQTPGQGLQFLFEYFSETQRNKGNFPGRFSGRQFSNSRSEMNVSTLELGDSALYLCASSVEEASFSSYNEQFFGPGTRLTVL.

The chain has TRBV7-9 and TRBJ2-1. The CDR3 is 15 amino acids. Germline V lookup: CDR1 SEHNR, CDR2 FQNEAQ (reference sequence). CDR3 residues: CASSLDPNSYNEQFF.